Listed here are 26 T cell receptor beta chains from one sample, sequenced in a study of cytomegalovirus exposure and HLA in healthy donors. Vbeta (60) and Jbeta (13) primers were used in the PCR. Repertoires were generated with immunoSEQ multiplex PCR, while TCRdb's copy carries only in-frame clones and drops some. The table has more than 100,000 clones, 75% to 85% seen once; the top ten hold about 1.5%. Sequencing input: PBMCs. Every receptor here comes from a woman between 40 and 50 years old in good health and CMV-seronegative.

The genes are TRBV5-4 and TRBJ1-3; D unresolved. The CDR3 spans 16 residues. Germline V gene lookup returns CDR1 SGHNT and CDR2 YYREEE (reference sequence). Trimming took 0 bases from V and 0 from J, leaving 10 bases between them. The CDR3 loop is CASSLDTRRSGNTIYF. The CDR3 DNA sequence: TGTGCCAGCAGCTTGGACACCAGGCGCTCTGGAAACACCATATATTTT.

The rearrangement uses TRBV13 and TRBJ1-6, with 9 nucleotides matching TRBD1. CDR3 length: 14 amino acids. CDR1 is PRHDT and CDR2 is FYEKMQ in the germline V gene (reference sequence). The ends lost 4 bases at V and 7 bases at J; junction bases unmatched: 2. CDR3 loop: CASSSDRGNSPLHF. The CDR3 DNA is TGTGCCAGCAGCTCGGACAGGGGAAATTCACCCCTCCACTTT.

The chain uses TRBV7-8 and TRBJ1-6, with 11 positions matching TRBD1. This CDR3 region has 17 residues. The junction had 9 bases not matched to a gene; V was cut back by 1 base and J by 10 bases. Germline lookup yields CDR1 SGHVS and CDR2 FQNEAQ. The CDR3 nucleotides are TGTGCCAGCAGCTTAGTCTTAGTGGGGACAGGGGGATCACCCCTCCACTTT. Its protein is CASSLVLVGTGGSPLHF.

The CDR3 is CSVERQGNTEAFF. CDR3 nucleotides: TGCAGCGTTGAGCGACAGGGAAACACTGAAGCTTTCTTT. This sequence joins TRBV29-1 and TRBJ1-1; 7 bases match TRBD1. The germline CDR1 and CDR2 sequences are SQVTM and ANQGSEA. This CDR3 has 13 residues. V trimming: 3 bases; J trimming: 2 bases; junction bases outside the gene matches: 3.

This sequence joins TRBV5-1 and TRBJ2-4, with 9 positions matching TRBD1. The V gene's germline CDR1 is SGHRS and CDR2 YFSETQ. With 3 bases clipped from V and 4 bases from J, the junction kept 14 bases outside the gene matches. This CDR3 contains 18 residues. CDR3 protein: CASSSQPPGQGVKNIQYF. The DNA for the CDR3 is TGCGCCAGCAGCTCACAACCCCCGGGACAGGGCGTGAAAAACATTCAGTACTTC.

This clone was seen just once. The J gene is TRBJ1-6, the V gene TRBV4-1, with D possibly TRBD1 on 6 matching bases. The germline V and J ends were trimmed by 4 bases and 6 bases, with 16 bases remaining between them. Per germline, CDR1 MGHRA and CDR2 YSYEKL. This CDR3 has 16 residues. In DNA, the CDR3 is TGCGCCAGCAGCCCCGCACAGGACAGAGTTAATTCACCCCTCCACTTT. The encoded protein is CASSPAQDRVNSPLHF.

J is TRBJ2-2 and V is TRBV7-2; D is undetermined. Trimming shortened V by 3 bases and J by 1 base, and 12 bases separated the two germline ends. The CDR3 runs to 16 residues. Germline V CDR1 and CDR2: SGHTA, FQGNSA. Here the CDR3 DNA reads TGTGCCAGCAGCTTTTTGAGTCCAGGGAACACCGGGGAGCTGTTTTTT. Translated: CASSFLSPGNTGELFF.

The chain is built from TRBV13 and TRBJ2-1; 8 bases are shared with TRBD2. From germline, CDR1 is PRHDT and CDR2 FYEKMQ (reference sequence). The CDR3 is 13 residues long. V dropped 2 bases and J dropped 6; count of bases not matched to a gene: 0. CDR3 protein: CASSLRGGNEQFF. DNA for the CDR3: TGTGCCAGCAGCTTACGGGGGGGCAATGAGCAGTTCTTC.

The chain uses TRBV5-4 and TRBJ1-1; D gene ambiguous. Trimming cost V 3 bases and J 7 bases, with 10 bases left between them. From germline, CDR1 is SGHNT and CDR2 YYREEE (reference sequence). The CDR3 loop spans 12 amino acids. The CDR3 loop is CASSSRELEAFF. For the CDR3, the DNA is TGTGCCAGCAGCTCCCGAGAGCTTGAAGCTTTCTTT.

This clone was counted only a few times. This chain connects TRBV5-4 to TRBJ2-6; 8 bases agree with TRBD2. The germline gives CDR1 SGHNT, CDR2 YYREEE (reference sequence). V dropped 3 bases and J dropped 4; count of bases not matched to a gene: 12. The CDR3 is 18 amino acids. The chain's CDR3 is CASSSPGGGPYGANVLTF. CDR3 coding DNA: TGTGCCAGCAGCTCCCCGGGGGGGGGCCCCTACGGGGCCAACGTCCTGACTTTC.

The rearrangement joins TRBV20-1 to TRBJ2-7; D unclear. The CDR3 contains 11 residues. V gave up 5 bases and J gave up 6 bases, with 11 bases separating them. Germline CDR1 reads DFQATT; CDR2 reads SNEGSKA (reference sequence). The CDR3 is CSAGGPREQYF. The DNA for the CDR3 is TGCAGTGCTGGCGGTCCCCGCGAGCAGTACTTC.

The rearrangement joins TRBV15 to TRBJ1-1, with D possibly TRBD1 on 5 matching bases. The CDR3 contains 14 residues. Trimming removed 3 bases at V and 2 bases at J, with 10 bases between. Looked up from germline, CDR1 is LNHNV and CDR2 is YYDKDF (reference sequence). The CDR3 here is CATSRGQFNTEAFF. CDR3 DNA: TGTGCCACCAGCAGGGGGCAATTCAACACTGAAGCTTTCTTT. The full variable domain, in which reference TRBV15 and TRBJ1-1 provide the parts outside the CDR3, is DAMVIQNPRYQVTQFGKPVTLSCSQTLNHNVMYWYQQKSSQAPKLLFHYYDKDFNNEADTPDNFQSRRPNTSFCFLDIRSPGLGDTAMYLCATSRGQFNTEAFFGQGTRLTVV.

The rearrangement uses TRBV5-1 and TRBJ2-1; tentatively, D is TRBD2 (5 bases). Per the germline V gene, CDR1 is SGHRS and CDR2 is YFSETQ. V lost 1 base and J lost 1, with 12 bases in between. This CDR3 has 16 residues. CDR3 in amino acids: CASSLIAGVSYNEQFF. The DNA of the CDR3 is TGCGCCAGCAGCTTGATCGCGGGCGTATCCTACAATGAGCAGTTCTTC.

This clone was observed a handful of times. The rearrangement joins TRBV27 to TRBJ2-1, with TRBD2 matching over 12 bases. CDR3 length equals 19 residues. With 7 bases clipped from V and 9 bases from J, the junction kept 22 bases outside the gene matches. From germline, CDR1 is MNHEY and CDR2 SMNVEV (reference sequence). CDR3 sequence reads: CASTPLGTSGGSGGGEQFF. The CDR3 DNA sequence: TGTGCCAGCACCCCCCTCGGCACTAGCGGGGGGTCCGGGGGGGGTGAGCAGTTCTTC.

This clone was seen a few times. This chain links TRBV5-4 with TRBJ2-7, with no clear D. CDR1 and CDR2 (germline): SGHNT, YYREEE (reference sequence). V was clipped by 4 bases and J by 3 bases, with 14 bases between them. The CDR3 has 14 residues. CDR3 DNA: TGTGCCAGCAGCCCCCCTGGTAACGGCTACGAGCAGTACTTC. This sequence encodes CASSPPGNGYEQYF.

This clone has a single count. V and J are TRBV7-8 and TRBJ1-6; 7 bases align to TRBD1. Per germline, CDR1 SGHVS and CDR2 FQNEAQ. The CDR3 sequence is 14 residues long. The V segment lost 6 bases and the J segment 7 bases; nucleotides outside the gene matches: 6. In nucleotides, the CDR3 is TGTGCCAGCAGAGAGGACAGGACCAATTCACCCCTCCACTTT. This encodes CASREDRTNSPLHF. Full variable domain (rest looked up from reference TRBV7-8 and TRBJ1-6): GAGVSQSPRYKVAKRGQDVALRCDPISGHVSLFWYQQALGQGPEFLTYFQNEAQLDKSGLPSDRFFAERPEGSVSTLKIQRTQQEDSAVYLCASREDRTNSPLHFGNGTRLTVT.

The chain recombines TRBV5-1 with TRBJ2-1; the D gene is possibly TRBD1 (5 bases). V shed 3 bases and J shed 9 bases, with 10 bases lying between them. The CDR3 has 12 amino acids. From germline, CDR1 is SGHRS and CDR2 YFSETQ. In DNA form, the CDR3 reads TGCGCCAGCAGCTCCAGGGTTACTGAGCAGTTCTTC. Amino acids: CASSSRVTEQFF.

The chain employs TRBV7-3 and TRBJ2-5; 8 nucleotides match TRBD2. The CDR3 consists of 15 residues. Germline values: CDR1 SGHTA, CDR2 FQGTGA. V shed 5 bases and J 7 bases; nucleotides not matched to a gene: 12. Here the CDR3 reads CASSAMSGGSGTQYF. For the CDR3, the DNA is TGTGCCAGCAGCGCGATGAGCGGGGGTTCGGGGACCCAGTACTTC.

This sequence joins TRBV6-1 and TRBJ1-5, with 9 bases fitting TRBD1. The CDR3 is 13 amino acids. V lost 7 bases, J lost 10 bases, and 8 bases stayed unmatched. CDR1 and CDR2 from the germline V gene are MNHNS and SASEGT. The CDR3 nucleotides read TGTGCCAGCACTAGACAGGGGGGGGGTCCCCAGCATTTT. This encodes CASTRQGGGPQHF.

CDR3 in DNA: TGTGCCAGCTCACCAAGACAGGGCGAATCACCCCTCCACTTT. It specifies CASSPRQGESPLHF. J is TRBJ1-6 and V is TRBV18; 7 nucleotides agree with TRBD1. V shed 2 bases, J shed 10 bases, and the junction held 5 bases outside the gene matches. Germline CDR1 reads KGHSH; CDR2 reads LQKENI. CDR3 length: 14 amino acids.

This clone was observed a single time. This chain connects TRBV19 to TRBJ1-2, with TRBD1 matching over 8 bases. Losses at the gene ends were 4 bases for V and 6 bases for J; bases not matched to a gene: 7. CDR1 LNHDA and CDR2 SQIVND come from the germline V gene (reference sequence). The length of the CDR3 is 14 residues. The CDR3 bases are TGTGCCAGTAGTACAGACAGGGGAAGGCATGGCTACACCTTC. It translates to CASSTDRGRHGYTF.

V and J are TRBV6-1 and TRBJ2-3; maybe TRBD2 (6 bases). This CDR3 has 15 residues. The V and J ends lost 2 bases and 2 bases respectively, with 11 bases between them. The V gene's germline CDR1 is MNHNS and CDR2 SASEGT. The CDR3 coding sequence is TGTGCCAGCAGTGAATGGGGCGGGGCCACAGATACGCAGTATTTT. Protein: CASSEWGGATDTQYF.

The sample holds one count of this clone. The rearrangement links TRBV2 to TRBJ1-4; D may be TRBD1 (6 bases). Trimming stripped 0 bases from V and 4 bases from J, with 9 bases between. Germline V CDR1 and CDR2: SNHLY, FYNNEI. This CDR3 is built from 15 residues. In DNA, the CDR3 is TGTGCCAGCAGTGAAGCACAGGGAATTAATGAAAAACTGTTTTTT. As protein: CASSEAQGINEKLFF.

This clone was counted only a few times. V and J are TRBV4-3 and TRBJ1-2, with D possibly matching TRBD1 (5 bases). Germline CDR1 is LGHNA and CDR2 is YSLEER. Deletions cut 0 bases from V and 0 bases from J, with 5 bases between. This CDR3 has 14 amino acids. The CDR3 sequence: CASSQDRANYGYTF. The CDR3 nucleotides read TGCGCCAGCAGCCAAGACAGGGCTAACTATGGCTACACCTTC.

This clone was counted only a few times. This chain joins TRBV6-5 and TRBJ1-3, with 8 nucleotides matching TRBD1. The CDR3 extends over 15 amino acids. The V segment lost 5 bases and the J segment 4 bases; nucleotides outside the gene matches: 7. The germline V gene has CDR1 MNHEY and CDR2 SVGAGI. The CDR3 nucleotides are TGTGCCAGCAGTCCAGACAGGGGCGGAGGAAACACCATATATTTT. Translation gives CASSPDRGGGNTIYF.

V is TRBV18 and J is TRBJ1-3, with TRBD1 identical over 9 bases. V trimming: 2 bases; J trimming: 2 bases; junction bases outside the gene matches: 7. Germline V gene lookup returns CDR1 KGHSH and CDR2 LQKENI. This CDR3 is built from 17 residues. The CDR3 here is CASSPTGQGTTGNTIYF. The CDR3, as DNA: TGTGCCAGCTCACCAACTGGACAGGGGACGACTGGAAACACCATATATTTT.